Listed below are T cell receptor beta chains from one sample, sequenced in a study of vaccination effects on CD4 cells after COVID-19. Data came from immunoSEQ multiplex PCR; TCRdb stores just in-frame clones and leaves some out. Found here are tens of thousands of clones, approximately 80% of them singletons; the top ten hold approximately 2%. Their recognized antigens are unknown. This material consisted of CD4+ T cells from PBMCs cultured without peptide, taken before COVID-19 vaccination. The receptor source for this set is a human donor who received a COVID-19 vaccine. The CDR3 runs from the conserved cysteine through the conserved F or W. The order of the fields is J gene, clone size, V gene, CDR3 protein. The size field is filled for only some rows; it gives once, few, many or a size class.

j_call: TRBJ1-4
clone_size: -
v_call: TRBV6-5
cdr3_aa: CASSPRPGAKLFF

j_call: TRBJ1-2
clone_size: -
v_call: TRBV5-4
cdr3_aa: CASTKDRANYGYTF

j_call: TRBJ1-2
clone_size: -
v_call: TRBV6-5
cdr3_aa: CASSYSGGTVDGYTF

j_call: TRBJ2-2
clone_size: once
v_call: TRBV28
cdr3_aa: CASRRTDNTGELFF

j_call: TRBJ2-3
clone_size: -
v_call: TRBV29-1
cdr3_aa: CSVDWGDITDTQYF

j_call: TRBJ1-1
clone_size: -
v_call: TRBV7-2
cdr3_aa: CASSLRGPEAFF

j_call: TRBJ2-2
clone_size: -
v_call: TRBV4-1
cdr3_aa: CASSQGPTRNTGELFF

j_call: TRBJ1-2
clone_size: -
v_call: TRBV5-5
cdr3_aa: CASRGKVMLNYGYTF

j_call: TRBJ2-3
clone_size: -
v_call: TRBV10-1
cdr3_aa: CASSEGTSGTDTQYF

j_call: TRBJ2-2
clone_size: -
v_call: TRBV5-5
cdr3_aa: CASSLGLAGGFTGELFF

j_call: TRBJ1-6
clone_size: few
v_call: TRBV9
cdr3_aa: CASSVDGGPVHF

j_call: TRBJ1-5
clone_size: -
v_call: TRBV2
cdr3_aa: CASSGGLQGGPQHF

j_call: TRBJ1-3
clone_size: once
v_call: TRBV25-1
cdr3_aa: CASRQGGGNTIYF